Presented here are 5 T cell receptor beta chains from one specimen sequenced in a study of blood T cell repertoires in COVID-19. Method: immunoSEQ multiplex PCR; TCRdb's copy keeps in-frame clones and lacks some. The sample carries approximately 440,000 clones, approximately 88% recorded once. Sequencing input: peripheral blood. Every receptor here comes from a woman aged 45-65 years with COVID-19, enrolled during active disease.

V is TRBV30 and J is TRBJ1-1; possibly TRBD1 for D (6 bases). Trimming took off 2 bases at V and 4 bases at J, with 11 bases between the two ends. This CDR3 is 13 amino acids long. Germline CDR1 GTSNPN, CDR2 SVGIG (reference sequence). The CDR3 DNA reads TGTGCCTGGAGTCCAGGGGACGCCACTGAAGCTTTCTTT. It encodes CAWSPGDATEAFF.

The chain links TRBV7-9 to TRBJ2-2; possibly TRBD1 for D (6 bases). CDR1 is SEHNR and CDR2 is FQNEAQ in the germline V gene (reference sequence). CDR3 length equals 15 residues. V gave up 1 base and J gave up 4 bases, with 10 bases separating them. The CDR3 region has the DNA TGTGCCAGCAGCTTAGTTGGGGGCATCACCGGGGAGCTGTTTTTT. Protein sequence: CASSLVGGITGELFF. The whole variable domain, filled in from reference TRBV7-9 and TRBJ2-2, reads DTGVSQNPRHKITKRGQNVTFRCDPISEHNRLYWYRQTLGQGPEFLTYFQNEAQLEKSRLLSDRFSAERPKGSFSTLEIQRTEQGDSAMYLCASSLVGGITGELFFGEGSRLTVL.

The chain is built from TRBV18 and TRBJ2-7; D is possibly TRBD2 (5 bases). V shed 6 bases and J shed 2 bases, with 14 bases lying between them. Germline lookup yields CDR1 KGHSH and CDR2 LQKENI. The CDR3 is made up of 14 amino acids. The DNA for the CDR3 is TGTGCCAGCTCGTTCGAGAGGGCCGCCTACGAGCAGTACTTC. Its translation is CASSFERAAYEQYF.

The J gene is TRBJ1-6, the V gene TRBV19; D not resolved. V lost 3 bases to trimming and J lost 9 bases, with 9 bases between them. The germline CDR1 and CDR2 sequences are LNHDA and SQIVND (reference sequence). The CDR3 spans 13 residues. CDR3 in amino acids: CASSIEALSPLHF. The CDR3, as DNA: TGTGCCAGTAGTATTGAGGCACTTTCACCCCTCCACTTT.

CDR3 protein: CASLKEGGSYEQYF. As DNA, the CDR3 is TGTGCCAGCCTCAAGGAAGGGGGCTCCTACGAGCAGTACTTC. J is TRBJ2-7 and V is TRBV2, with D possibly matching TRBD1 (6 bases). Germline CDR1 is SNHLY and CDR2 is FYNNEI. The V end was cut by 8 bases, the J end by 0 bases, with 14 bases between. This CDR3 is built from 14 residues.